This note documents a single T cell receptor beta chain sequence. Within the sample, other DNA sequences also encode this same CDR3. This record comes from a study of blood T cell repertoires in COVID-19. In the authors' workflow: From reference gene primer amplification, estimates of nucleated cell counts were derived. Repertoires were generated with immunoSEQ multiplex PCR, while TCRdb's copy carries only in-frame clones and drops some. That table furnishes V, J and clone size, whereas the DNA furnished D and trimming. The data contain a few hundred thousand clones, 89% of them singletons. Followed longitudinally, the Seattle patients had been enrolled during active infection. The sequence was obtained from a woman aged 25 to 45 with COVID-19, enrolled during active disease. Material: peripheral blood.

The CDR3 sequence is CASSLDPLNTEAFF. The CDR3 DNA follows: TGTGCCAGCAGCTTAGATCCTCTGAACACTGAAGCTTTCTTT. The chain employs TRBV13 and TRBJ1-1; D ambiguous. The CDR3 is made up of 14 amino acids. V was shortened by 1 base and J by 0 bases, with 6 bases between the two germline ends. CDR1 and CDR2 from the germline V gene are PRHDT and FYEKMQ (reference sequence).